This T cell receptor beta chain appears in the sequencing data of a study of Ad26.COV2.S vaccination and SARS-CoV-2 variants. For the study at large: In the study, Ad26.COV2.S was injected intramuscularly once, or twice 56 days apart.

CDR1 is LGHNA, CDR2 YNFKEQ, per germline. The CDR3 is 15 amino acids. The ends were cut back, 0 bases at V and 4 bases at J, with 13 bases in the middle. Profiled with immunoSEQ multiplex PCR; TCRdb holds only in-frame clones, not every one. The sample holds some 340,000 clones, around 85% seen once. The sample's treatment: approximately 18 received Ad26.COV2.S at low or high dose, single or two shots; about 5 received placebo; per-sample allocation not given. Day 63 following the first vaccine or placebo injection was when the samples were taken. The chain employs TRBV4-2 and TRBJ2-7, with D perhaps TRBD2 (6 bases). This receptor was taken from a person between 18 and 59 years old who received the Ad26.COV2.S COVID-19 vaccine or a placebo. The material sequenced was peripheral blood, taken in a trial of Ad26.COV2.S vaccine versus placebo. The CDR3 region is CASSQDRAGRYEQYF. In DNA form, the CDR3 reads TGTGCCAGCAGCCAAGACCGCGCGGGGCGGTACGAGCAGTACTTC.